Below are 11 T cell receptor beta chains sequenced from a single sample in a study of T cell responses to AZD1222 COVID-19 vaccine. Data came from immunoSEQ multiplex PCR; TCRdb stores just in-frame clones and leaves some out. Of about 76,000 clones listed, over 75% are singletons. Material: peripheral blood, obtained on day 0 of AZD1222 vaccination. These receptors all come from an adult in good health.

The CDR3 DNA is TGTGCCAGCAGTACCAAGGACGGACCTGTGAGGACCCAGTACTTC. Translated, it gives CASSTKDGPVRTQYF. The rearrangement uses TRBV6-5 and TRBJ2-5; no firm D call. Trimming shortened V by 5 bases and J by 7 bases, and 20 bases separated the two germline ends. CDR1 MNHEY and CDR2 SVGAGI come from the germline V gene. The CDR3 runs 15 residues.

This clone turned up a few times. The rearrangement links TRBV5-1 to TRBJ2-7; D gene unclear. V was cut by 2 bases and J by 6 bases, with 12 bases left in between. The CDR3 has 13 residues. Germline V lookup: CDR1 SGHRS, CDR2 YFSETQ. CDR3 in amino acids: CASSFSGSTEQYF. The CDR3 DNA is TGCGCCAGCAGCTTTTCCGGGTCGACCGAGCAGTACTTC.

The genes are TRBV6-2 or TRBV6-3 and TRBJ2-1; 10 nucleotides agree with TRBD2. The CDR3 is made up of 21 amino acids. V lost 2 bases to trimming and J lost 0 bases; unmatched junction nucleotides: 16. Germline loops: CDR1 MNHEY, CDR2 SVGEGT. DNA of the CDR3: TGTGCCAGCAGTTACCCATCTCGAGTAGCGGGGGGCAAAAGCTCCTACAATGAGCAGTTCTTC. Residues: CASSYPSRVAGGKSSYNEQFF.

The chain combines TRBV19 with TRBJ2-7; TRBD1 matches at 7 bases. The germline gives CDR1 LNHDA, CDR2 SQIVND (reference sequence). With 5 bases clipped from V and 2 bases from J, the junction kept 9 bases outside the gene matches. This CDR3 contains 15 residues. CDR3 bases: TGTGCCAGTAGTCTAAGGTGGCAGGGGGCCTACGAGCAGTACTTC. This translates into CASSLRWQGAYEQYF.

The V gene is TRBV5-1, the J gene TRBJ1-1; 10 bases align to TRBD1. This CDR3 is built from 19 residues. Germline V gene data show CDR1 as SGHRS and CDR2 as YFSETQ. The ends lost 0 bases at V and 1 base at J; junction bases unmatched: 12. The CDR3 is CASSLGLTYGTGANTEAFF. Written as DNA, the CDR3 is TGCGCCAGCAGCTTGGGATTAACATACGGGACAGGGGCGAACACTGAAGCTTTCTTT.

This chain connects TRBV12-5 to TRBJ2-1; D call uncertain. The CDR3 runs to 14 residues. With 0 bases removed from V and 9 bases from J, the gap between germline ends came to 12 bases. Germline V gives CDR1 LGHNT, CDR2 FRNRAP. In nucleotides, the CDR3 is TGTGCTAGTGGTTTGGTACCCCCGGAGCGTGAGCAGTTCTTC. Translated, it gives CASGLVPPEREQFF.

This clone has just one count. This rearrangement joins TRBV6-5 to TRBJ1-4; 8 bases fit TRBD1. This CDR3 has 15 residues. Germline CDR1 and CDR2: MNHEY and SVGAGI. V was pared by 5 bases and J by 4 bases, with 6 bases of the junction left unmatched. DNA for the CDR3: TGTGCCAGCAGTACTTGGGGACAGGTTAATGAAAAACTGTTTTTT. Encoded protein: CASSTWGQVNEKLFF.

The V call is TRBV29-1, the J call TRBJ1-2; TRBD1 might be the D (5 bases). CDR1 is SQVTM, CDR2 ANQGSEA, per germline. Trimming left V 6 bases short and J 4 bases short, with 18 bases between. This CDR3 has 14 amino acids. CDR3 sequence: CSVNGATGGYGYTF. CDR3 nucleotide sequence: TGCAGCGTAAACGGGGCAACCGGCGGCTATGGCTACACCTTC.

V usage is TRBV11-2 and J usage is TRBJ1-2; TRBD1 agrees at 8 bases. J lost 12 bases, V lost 2 bases, and 8 bases had no gene match. Looked up from germline, CDR1 is SGHAT and CDR2 is FQNNGV. This CDR3 region has 13 residues. The CDR3 DNA follows: TGTGCCAGCAGCTTACAGACAGGGGCGGGAGACACCTTC. Amino acids: CASSLQTGAGDTF.

The V gene is TRBV7-9, the J gene TRBJ2-7; 13 nucleotides align to TRBD2. The CDR3 has 15 amino acids. V was clipped by 5 bases and J by 5 bases; unmatched bases: 6. Germline V gene data show CDR1 as SEHNR and CDR2 as FQNEAQ (reference sequence). The CDR3 is CASSLTSGRIHEQYF. DNA of the CDR3: TGTGCCAGCAGCCTGACTAGCGGGAGGATACACGAGCAGTACTTC.

This clone has more than one count but fewer than ten. The chain carries TRBV2 and TRBJ2-2, with unresolved D. The CDR3 has 15 residues. Trimming cost V 5 bases and J 3 bases, with 13 bases left between them. Germline CDR1 SNHLY, CDR2 FYNNEI. The CDR3 sequence is CASSSVGSDTGELFF. The CDR3 DNA reads TGTGCCAGCAGTAGCGTGGGGTCAGACACCGGGGAGCTGTTTTTT. Supplemented by reference TRBV2 and TRBJ2-2, the full variable domain reads EPEVTQTPSHQVTQMGQEVILRCVPISNHLYFYWYRQILGQKVEFLVSFYNNEISEKSEIFDDQFSVERPDGSNFTLKIRSTKLEDSAMYFCASSSVGSDTGELFFGEGSRLTVL.